These 14 T cell receptor beta chains were sequenced from one sample in a study of shared T cell receptors in the human thymus (dated by TCRdb to 2020 to 2022). The protocol used for the library was the immunoSEQ multiplex PCR assay. Entries here come from immuneACCESS through TCRdb and include only in-frame sequences with V and J called. Some clones fail to appear in such tables; in the studies checked, an unresolved V gene covers under half of the shortfall, and the cause of the remainder is unknown. The sample includes hundreds of thousands of clones, with around 93% observed a single time. Approximately 0.02% of the sample comes from the top ten. The sequenced sample consisted of thymocytes. The receptors here all came from a human donor.

This sequence joins TRBV6-1 and TRBJ2-5; D unresolved. Germline CDR1 is MNHNS and CDR2 is SASEGT. The CDR3 totals 14 residues. Trimming stripped 6 bases from V and 1 base from J, with 12 bases between. The CDR3: CASRKIEIQETQYF. The CDR3 coding sequence is TGTGCCAGCAGGAAAATCGAGATCCAAGAGACCCAGTACTTC.

V is TRBV28 and J is TRBJ2-1, with a weak D call TRBD1 (6 bases). Trimming took off 2 bases at V and 7 bases at J, with 12 bases between the two ends. The CDR3 runs to 14 residues. Germline V gives CDR1 MDHEN, CDR2 SYDVKM. CDR3 in amino acids: CASSLAGTRNEQFF. CDR3 nucleotides: TGTGCCAGCAGTTTAGCAGGGACAAGGAATGAGCAGTTCTTC.

The chain employs TRBV28 and TRBJ2-7; D is undetermined. This CDR3 has 17 amino acids. The germline V gene encodes CDR1 MDHEN and CDR2 SYDVKM. V was pared by 2 bases and J by 4 bases, with 21 bases between. In nucleotides, the CDR3 is TGTGCCAGCAGTTTAAACCCCTCGGTCTGGGGTCCTTACGAGCAGTACTTC. It yields the protein CASSLNPSVWGPYEQYF.

V gene TRBV27 combines with J gene TRBJ1-2; D is ambiguous. CDR1 and CDR2 from the germline V gene are MNHEY and SMNVEV (reference sequence). The V gene lost 6 bases and the J gene lost 1 base, with 6 bases spanning the gap. The CDR3 extends over 12 amino acids. CDR3 DNA sequence: TGTGCCAGCAGGGACGGTAACTATGGCTACACCTTC. It specifies CASRDGNYGYTF.

J is TRBJ2-7 and V is TRBV4-1; TRBD1 aligns across 7 bases. Germline values: CDR1 MGHRA, CDR2 YSYEKL. The CDR3 length is 16 residues. V shed 1 base and J 5 bases; nucleotides not matched to a gene: 11. In nucleotides, the CDR3 is TGCGCCAGCAGCCAAGTAGCGAACAGGGGTGAACACGAGCAGTACTTC. It codes for CASSQVANRGEHEQYF.

The V and J genes are TRBV5-1 and TRBJ2-3, with D uncertain. Trimming pared 2 bases from V and 3 bases from J, leaving 4 bases between. CDR3 length: 12 amino acids. CDR1 SGHRS and CDR2 YFSETQ come from the germline V gene. CDR3 sequence reads: CASSFETDTQYF. Written as DNA, the CDR3 is TGCGCCAGCAGCTTCGAGACAGATACGCAGTATTTT.

The genes are TRBV29-1 and TRBJ2-5, with D tentatively TRBD2 (5 bases). The CDR3 spans 13 residues. The germline V and J ends were trimmed by 1 base and 5 bases, with 11 bases remaining between them. Germline CDR1 is SQVTM and CDR2 is ANQGSEA. In nucleotides, the CDR3 is TGCAGCGTTGAAGTGGTCCGAGGGGAGACCCAGTACTTC. The encoded protein is CSVEVVRGETQYF.

This clone was seen a single time. The V call is TRBV7-3, the J call TRBJ2-3; possible D gene TRBD1, 5 bases. CDR1 is SGHTA and CDR2 is FQGTGA in the germline V gene. This CDR3 comprises 15 residues. V was clipped by 0 bases and J by 2 bases, with 9 bases between them. The CDR3 DNA sequence: TGTGCCAGCAGCTTAACCAGGGTTTTCACAGATACGCAGTATTTT. Encoded protein: CASSLTRVFTDTQYF.

This chain connects TRBV5-1 to TRBJ1-2; possibly TRBD1 for D (5 bases). The V end was cut by 3 bases, the J end by 2 bases, with 17 bases between. CDR3 length: 16 amino acids. The germline V gene encodes CDR1 SGHRS and CDR2 YFSETQ. The CDR3, as DNA: TGCGCCAGCAGCTCCGGTGGTTGGGGACGGAACTATGGCTACACCTTC. Its protein is CASSSGGWGRNYGYTF. Full variable domain (missing parts from reference TRBV5-1 and TRBJ1-2): KAGVTQTPRYLIKTRGQQVTLSCSPISGHRSVSWYQQTPGQGLQFLFEYFSETQRNKGNFPGRFSGRQFSNSRSEMNVSTLELGDSALYLCASSSGGWGRNYGYTFGSGTRLTVV.

This chain uses TRBV9 with TRBJ2-2, with D perhaps matching TRBD2 (6 bases). There are 15 residues in the CDR3. Germline CDR1 and CDR2: SGDLS and YYNGEE. Between the trimmed V and J ends, which lost 5 bases and 7 bases, there was a span of 18 bases. The CDR3 coding sequence is TGTGCCAGCAGAAGGGACTCCCTCTCAGGCGGGGAGCTGTTTTTT. Translated: CASRRDSLSGGELFF.

Details on this clone: A read error may produce the germline difference seen at one junction end. The CDR3 coding sequence is TGTGCTAGCAGCTTCCTGGGGCCCAGGGGGCAGGGGGAGACCCAGTACTTC. Its protein product is CASSFLGPRGQGETQYF. The chain carries TRBV7-7 and TRBJ2-5; 8 bases are shared with TRBD1. This CDR3 spans 17 amino acids. The germline V gene has CDR1 SSHAT and CDR2 FNYEAQ (reference sequence).

This sequence joins TRBV7-2 and TRBJ2-1, with D hard to call. Trimming shortened V by 6 bases and J by 5 bases, and 14 bases separated the two germline ends. Germline V gene sequence: CDR1 SGHTA, CDR2 FQGNSA. The CDR3 has 14 residues. The chain's CDR3 is CASRFRTANNEQFF. DNA of the CDR3: TGTGCCAGCAGGTTCCGGACGGCTAACAATGAGCAGTTCTTC. The full variable domain, rest sourced from reference TRBV7-2 and TRBJ2-1, is GAGVSQSPSNKVTEKGKDVELRCDPISGHTALYWYRQSLGQGLEFLIYFQGNSAPDKSGLPSDRFSAERTGGSVSTLTIQRTQQEDSAVYLCASRFRTANNEQFFGPGTRLTVL.

The chain is built from TRBV27 and TRBJ2-3; D not resolved. V lost 10 bases to trimming and J lost 0 bases, with 14 bases between them. The CDR3 length is 14 residues. The germline V gene encodes CDR1 MNHEY and CDR2 SMNVEV (reference sequence). The CDR3 coding sequence is TGTGCCACCTCAGGTTTTGCTAGCACAGATACGCAGTATTTT. Protein sequence: CATSGFASTDTQYF.

This clone was seen a single time. The chain links TRBV7-3 to TRBJ2-1; D might be TRBD1 or TRBD2, each matching 5 bases. The CDR3 covers 15 residues. The germline CDR1 and CDR2 sequences are SGHTA and FQGTGA. Trimming stripped 2 bases from V and 4 bases from J, with 12 bases between. The CDR3 DNA follows: TGTGCCAGCAGCTTAGAACCGGGACGGTACAATGAGCAGTTCTTC. Protein product: CASSLEPGRYNEQFF.